This T cell receptor beta chain originates from a study of blood T cell repertoires in COVID-19. Study as a whole: The United States, Italy and Spain supplied acute and convalescent COVID-19 samples.

Per the study methods: Reference gene primer amplification gave nucleated cell count estimates. Produced via immunoSEQ multiplex PCR; TCRdb's table is partial and in-frame only. That table supplies the V and J calls and clone size; D and trimming were determined from the DNA. The sample contains fewer than 350,000 clones, roughly nine tenths of which appear only once. J gave up 4 bases and V 5 bases, and 9 bases lay outside the gene matches. The CDR3 sequence is 16 residues long. Per the germline V gene, CDR1 is SGHAT and CDR2 is FQNNGV. This sequence originates from a man between 60 and 75 years old who had recovered from COVID-19. Sample: PBMCs or T cells enriched from blood (not recorded which). The chain couples TRBV11-2 to TRBJ2-5; TRBD2 matches 11 bases. The CDR3 loop is CASSPTSGNGGETQYF. The CDR3, as DNA: TGTGCCAGCAGCCCGACTAGCGGGAACGGGGGAGAGACCCAGTACTTC.